These 23 T cell receptor beta chains were sequenced from one sample in a study of T cell repertoires in cytomegalovirus infection. Antigens of these TCRs are unknown. From the reads, TCRdb called clonotypes with MiXCR, one entry per CDR3 protein. The profile shows some 500,000 distinct CDR3 sequences, roughly a third of them singletons. The sample was cultured PBMCs, taken from culture after CMV antigen stimulation. The source of these receptors is a human donor in good health (CMV status not recorded). Some clones in this sample may be carry-over from other donors' samples.

The chain is built from TRBV20-1 and TRBJ1-2; D is unclear. V was clipped by 3 bases and J by 3 bases, with 11 bases between them. This CDR3 comprises 13 residues. Germline-derived CDR1 and CDR2 are DFQATT and SNEGSKA (reference sequence). CDR3 residues: CSASEAVDYGYTF. CDR3 DNA: TGCAGTGCTAGCGAGGCTGTCGACTATGGCTACACCTTC.

This clonotype has just a few counts. The chain combines TRBV5-6 with TRBJ1-5; D uncertain. Germline CDR1 is SGHDT and CDR2 is YYEEEE. Trimming stripped 2 bases from V and 3 bases from J, with 6 bases between. The CDR3 length is 13 residues. The CDR3 DNA is TGTGCCAGCAGCTTTAGGATCAATCAGCCCCAGCATTTT. Its protein product is CASSFRINQPQHF. Full variable domain (missing parts from reference TRBV5-6 and TRBJ1-5): DAGVTQSPTHLIKTRGQQVTLRCSPKSGHDTVSWYQQALGQGPQFIFQYYEEEERQRGNFPDRFSGHQFPNYSSELNVNALLLGDSALYLCASSFRINQPQHFGDGTRLSIL.

This clonotype was counted between two and nine times. This rearrangement joins TRBV7-2 to TRBJ1-2, with unresolved D. The CDR3 length is 12 residues. Germline lookup yields CDR1 SGHTA and CDR2 FQGNSA. Trimming stripped 8 bases from V and 2 bases from J, with 9 bases between. The DNA for the CDR3 is TGTGCCAGCGGGTCCACAAACTATGGCTACACCTTC. Its translation: CASGSTNYGYTF.

The chain combines TRBV20-1 with TRBJ1-1; the D is unclear. Germline loops: CDR1 DFQATT, CDR2 SNEGSKA (reference sequence). The CDR3 extends over 11 amino acids. V gave up 7 bases and J gave up 4 bases, with 10 bases separating them. Here the CDR3 reads CSVRSGTEAFF. The CDR3 DNA reads as TGCAGTGTTAGGTCGGGCACTGAAGCTTTCTTT.

This sequence joins TRBV6-2 or TRBV6-3 and TRBJ2-5, with TRBD2 identical over 9 bases. The V and J ends lost 6 bases and 3 bases, in that order; junction bases with no gene match: 8. Per the germline V gene, CDR1 is MNHEY and CDR2 is SVGEGT. This CDR3 region has 15 residues. Here the CDR3 DNA reads TGTGCCAGCAGCCCTTGGACTAGCGTGGAAGAGACCCAGTACTTC. Translation: CASSPWTSVEETQYF.

The chain carries TRBV6-2 or TRBV6-3 and TRBJ2-6; TRBD2 matches 8 bases. V trimming: 2 bases; J trimming: 0 bases; junction bases outside the gene matches: 12. Germline lookup yields CDR1 MNHEY and CDR2 SVGEGT. The CDR3 is made up of 20 amino acids. The CDR3: CASSYEFGGARSSGANVLTF. CDR3 sequence (DNA): TGTGCCAGCAGTTACGAGTTCGGGGGGGCTCGAAGCTCTGGGGCCAACGTCCTGACTTTC.

CDR3: CASSKLAGEGNEQFF. In nucleotides, the CDR3 is TGTGCCAGCAGCAAACTAGCGGGAGAGGGTAATGAGCAGTTCTTC. The chain employs TRBV7-4 and TRBJ2-1, with TRBD2 matching 11 bases. Germline loops: CDR1 SGHVT, CDR2 SQSDAQ. V lost 5 bases to trimming and J lost 7 bases; unmatched junction nucleotides: 7. The CDR3 runs to 15 residues.

This clonotype came up a few times. The rearrangement uses TRBV6-2 or TRBV6-3 and TRBJ2-1, with no clear D. Germline loops: CDR1 MNHEY, CDR2 SVGEGT. V dropped 1 base and J dropped 8 bases, with 21 bases sitting between them. The CDR3 extends over 17 amino acids. CDR3 amino acids: CASSYLRVTPHIHEQFF. As DNA, the CDR3 is TGTGCCAGCAGTTACTTGCGTGTCACTCCCCATATCCATGAGCAGTTCTTC.

The gene calls are TRBV30 and TRBJ1-6; D gene uncertain. The germline V and J ends were trimmed by 1 base and 2 bases, with 9 bases remaining between them. The germline V gene encodes CDR1 GTSNPN and CDR2 SVGIG (reference sequence). CDR3 length equals 15 residues. The CDR3 here is CAWSAESAYNSPLHF. Here the CDR3 DNA reads TGTGCCTGGAGTGCCGAATCGGCCTATAATTCACCCCTCCACTTT.

Only a few counts were recorded for this clonotype. This rearrangement joins TRBV6-1 to TRBJ1-4, with D hard to call. The CDR3 has 13 amino acids. Trimming removed 6 bases from V and 5 bases from J, with 10 bases in between. Germline assignment: CDR1 MNHNS and CDR2 SASEGT. For the CDR3, the DNA is TGTGCCAGCAGGGGCGGCAGGAATGAAAAACTGTTTTTT. It encodes CASRGGRNEKLFF.

This clonotype was detected ten times or more. V usage is TRBV7-2 and J usage is TRBJ2-3; 10 nucleotides agree with TRBD2. Trimming cost V 1 base and J 1 base; bases outside gene matches: 2. Germline values: CDR1 SGHTA, CDR2 FQGNSA. The CDR3 runs to 16 residues. The CDR3 spells CASSLVGTSGTDTQYF. CDR3 in DNA: TGTGCCAGCAGCTTAGTTGGGACTAGCGGCACAGATACGCAGTATTTT.

V usage is TRBV5-5 and J usage is TRBJ2-2, with 9 bases identical to TRBD1. CDR3 length equals 15 residues. The germline CDR1 and CDR2 sequences are SGHKS and YYEKEE (reference sequence). The junction had 8 bases not matched to a gene; V was cut back by 4 bases and J by 7 bases. This CDR3 reads CASSVGQGFFGELFF. CDR3 coding DNA: TGTGCCAGCAGCGTGGGACAGGGTTTTTTCGGGGAGCTGTTTTTT.

This clonotype has at least ten counts. The chain carries TRBV7-2 and TRBJ2-3, with D unclear. The CDR3 is 15 residues long. The V end was cut by 0 bases, the J end by 3 bases, with 10 bases between. Germline CDR1 SGHTA, CDR2 FQGNSA. The CDR3 DNA reads TGTGCCAGCAGCTTAGCGAACCCTAGAACAGATACGCAGTATTTT. It specifies CASSLANPRTDTQYF.

This clonotype has only a few counts. The rearrangement joins TRBV12-3 or TRBV12-4 to TRBJ2-1; TRBD2 might be the D (5 bases). The CDR3 extends over 15 amino acids. The V gene lost 3 bases and the J gene lost 5 bases, with 14 bases spanning the gap. In DNA form, the CDR3 reads TGTGCCAGCAGTTTCATTGGACTGGAGAACAATGAGCAGTTCTTC. Its protein is CASSFIGLENNEQFF.

The chain combines TRBV4-1 with TRBJ2-1; 8 bases line up with TRBD2. J gave up 7 bases and V 6 bases, and 8 bases lay outside the gene matches. The CDR3 covers 14 residues. Germline assignment: CDR1 MGHRA and CDR2 YSYEKL. CDR3 nucleotide sequence: TGCGCCAGCAGAGGAGCGGGAGATGGAAATGAGCAGTTCTTC. As protein: CASRGAGDGNEQFF.

This clonotype appeared a few times. The chain has TRBV18 and TRBJ2-3; 7 bases are shared with TRBD1. The CDR3 length is 14 residues. The trim removed 2 bases at V and 5 bases at J, leaving 4 bases unmatched. Germline loops: CDR1 KGHSH, CDR2 LQKENI. Here the CDR3 DNA reads TGTGCCAGCTCACCAAGGACAGGACGAGATACGCAGTATTTT. Its translation is CASSPRTGRDTQYF.

This clonotype occurred a few times. The V call is TRBV7-2, the J call TRBJ2-2; D is uncertain. The CDR3 covers 14 residues. V was clipped by 5 bases and J by 7 bases, with 14 bases between them. Germline loops: CDR1 SGHTA, CDR2 FQGNSA. The CDR3 region is CASSPVLGIGELFF. Here the CDR3 DNA reads TGTGCCAGCAGCCCGGTCTTGGGGATCGGGGAGCTGTTTTTT.

This clonotype was recorded at least ten times. The rearrangement joins TRBV7-2 to TRBJ1-2; 8 bases are shared with TRBD1. Germline values: CDR1 SGHTA, CDR2 FQGNSA. This CDR3 has 15 amino acids. The V gene end was trimmed by 1 base and the J gene end by 6 bases; junction bases not matched to a gene: 7. CDR3: CASSLDPGQENGYTF. The CDR3 DNA reads as TGTGCCAGCAGCTTAGACCCGGGACAGGAAAATGGCTACACCTTC.

The table lists this clonotype with a few counts. The rearrangement uses TRBV20-1 and TRBJ2-3, with 10 nucleotides matching TRBD2. V lost 5 bases to trimming and J lost 0 bases; unmatched junction nucleotides: 2. CDR1 is DFQATT and CDR2 is SNEGSKA in the germline V gene (reference sequence). This CDR3 spans 14 amino acids. The CDR3 is CSAPTSGSTDTQYF. DNA for the CDR3: TGCAGTGCTCCGACTAGCGGGAGCACAGATACGCAGTATTTT.

This clonotype was detected only a few times. The V gene is TRBV7-2, the J gene TRBJ2-5; D possibly corresponds to TRBD1 (6 bases). The germline V gene has CDR1 SGHTA and CDR2 FQGNSA. The CDR3 is 17 residues long. Trimming took off 1 base at V and 2 bases at J, with 17 bases between the two ends. The CDR3 sequence is CASSLGFRTARQETQYF. CDR3 in DNA: TGTGCCAGCAGCTTAGGGTTTAGGACAGCCCGACAAGAGACCCAGTACTTC.

This clonotype was picked up a small number of times. The chain carries TRBV28 and TRBJ2-5; 13 nucleotides match TRBD2. The ends lost 5 bases at V and 1 base at J; junction bases unmatched: 4. CDR3 length: 16 amino acids. Germline V gene data show CDR1 as MDHEN and CDR2 as SYDVKM. CDR3 nucleotide sequence: TGTGCCAGCAGTGGGACTAGCGGGACAAGCCAAGAGACCCAGTACTTC. Its translation is CASSGTSGTSQETQYF.

This clonotype was counted only a few times. The genes are TRBV7-6 and TRBJ1-2, with 11 bases that match TRBD1. Trimming removed 5 bases from V and 4 bases from J; junction bases left unmatched: 9. Germline CDR1 and CDR2: SGHVS and FNYEAQ. This CDR3 is built from 16 residues. This chain's CDR3 is CASSLYPGTGGYGYTF. The CDR3 DNA is TGTGCCAGCAGCCTATACCCCGGGACAGGGGGCTATGGCTACACCTTC.

This clonotype showed up just once. The rearrangement joins TRBV27 to TRBJ2-3; maybe TRBD1 (6 bases). This CDR3 comprises 16 residues. Trimming stripped 8 bases from V and 4 bases from J, with 22 bases between. The germline CDR1 and CDR2 sequences are MNHEY and SMNVEV (reference sequence). The CDR3 region is CASHKGPGESPDTQYF. Here the CDR3 DNA reads TGTGCCAGCCACAAGGGGCCAGGGGAAAGCCCAGATACGCAGTATTTT.